This T cell receptor beta chain was sequenced in a study of memory CD4+ T cells and cytomegalovirus serostatus. Single viable CD3+CD4+CD8-CD45RO+ cells were sorted as the memory CD4+ T cells. Clones were read by immunoSEQ multiplex PCR, and TCRdb kept only the in-frame ones, dropping some. In the table there are 64,000 or so clones, roughly 80% of which are singletons. Deletions cut 4 bases from V and 4 bases from J, with 8 bases between. The CDR3 has 13 residues. The germline gives CDR1 SGHTA, CDR2 FQGNSA. The receptor was derived from an adult in good health and CMV-seronegative. The sample taken for sequencing was memory CD4+ T cells from blood. This rearrangement joins TRBV7-2 to TRBJ2-1; D not resolved. The CDR3 sequence is CASSSRSYNEQFF. The CDR3 DNA reads as TGTGCCAGCAGCTCAAGAAGTTACAATGAGCAGTTCTTC.